This T cell receptor (beta chain) was retrieved from a study of T cells in Graves' hyperthyroidism and ophthalmopathy. Researchers defined stable Graves' hyperthyroidism as no ophthalmopathy progression within 18 months. Newly diagnosed hyperthyroidism, duration under 2 months, in patients aged 18 to 65. Those patients with uncontrolled infection, other autoimmune disease, pregnancy or lactation were excluded. Clinical symptoms, serum thyroxine and TRAb, thyroid ultrasound and orbital computed tomography were used for the diagnoses. On this clonotype: A much bigger clone sits one base away, suggesting this may be a read error.

CDR1 SGHTA and CDR2 FQGNSA come from the germline V gene. The CDR3 loop spans 13 amino acids. What was amplified from RNA transcripts were TCR beta CDR3 regions. Initially, a first-round RT-PCR of the TCR CDR3 employed the HTBI primer set. Each CDR3 protein is one row after TCRdb ran MiXCR on the multiplex PCR reads. The sample has a few hundred thousand distinct CDR3 sequences; more than 45% are singletons. The chain joins TRBV7-2 to TRBJ1-2, with unresolved D. The sample taken for sequencing was peripheral blood or thyroid tissue (not recorded which). The clonotype comes from a woman between 18 and 29 years old with Graves' hyperthyroidism. The CDR3 protein is CAGSLLLWYGYTF. CDR3 bases: TGTGCCGGCAGCTTACTGCTCTGGTATGGCTACACCTTC. Variable domain in full (rest from reference TRBV7-2 and TRBJ1-2): GAGVSQSPSNKVTEKGKDVELRCDPISGHTALYWYRQSLGQGLEFLIYFQGNSAPDKSGLPSDRFSAERTGGSVSTLTIQRTQQEDSAVYLCAGSLLLWYGYTFGSGTRLTVV.